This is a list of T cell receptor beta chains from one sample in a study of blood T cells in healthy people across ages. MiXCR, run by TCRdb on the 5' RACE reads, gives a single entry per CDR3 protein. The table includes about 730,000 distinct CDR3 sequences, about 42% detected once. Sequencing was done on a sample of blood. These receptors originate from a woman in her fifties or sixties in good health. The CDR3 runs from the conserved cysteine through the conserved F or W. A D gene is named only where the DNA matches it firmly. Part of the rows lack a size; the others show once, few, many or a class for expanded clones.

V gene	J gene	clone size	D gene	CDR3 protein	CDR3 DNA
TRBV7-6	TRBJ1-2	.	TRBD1	CASSSGTVRNYGYTF	TGTGCCAGCAGCTCGGGGACAGTGAGAAACTATGGCTACACCTTC
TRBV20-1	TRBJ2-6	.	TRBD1	CSTPDRGSGANVLTF	TGCAGTACTCCGGACAGGGGATCTGGGGCCAATGTCCTGACTTTC
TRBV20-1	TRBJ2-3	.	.	CSAAQGTDTQYF	TGCAGTGCCGCCCAGGGAACAGATACGCAGTATTTT
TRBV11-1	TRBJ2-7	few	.	CASSLVGNYEQYF	TGTGCCAGCAGCTTAGTGGGGAACTACGAGCAGTACTTC
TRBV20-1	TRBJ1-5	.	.	CSAGSGYEKVYSNQPQHF	TGCAGTGCCGGGTCCGGCTACGAAAAGGTATATAGCAATCAGCCCCAGCATTTT
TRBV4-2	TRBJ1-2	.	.	CASGQEHTVDFYGYTF	TGTGCCAGCGGCCAAGAACATACAGTGGACTTCTATGGCTACACCTTC
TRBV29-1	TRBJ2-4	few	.	CSAARGGHLNIQYF	TGCAGCGCCGCGAGGGGTGGACATTTAAACATTCAGTACTTC
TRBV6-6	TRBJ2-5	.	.	CASSYGAGTLGETQYF	TGTGCCAGCAGTTACGGCGCGGGCACGCTCGGGGAGACCCAGTACTTC
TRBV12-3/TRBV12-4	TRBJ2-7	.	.	CASGGGQNYEQYF	TGTGCCAGCGGGGGAGGACAGAATTACGAGCAGTACTTC
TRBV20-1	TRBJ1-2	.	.	CSARDQGTAAVGDTF	TGCAGTGCTAGAGATCAAGGGACCGCCGCTGTGGGGGACACCTTC
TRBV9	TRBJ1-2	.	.	CTSSVAMAGTYGYTF	TGTACCAGCAGCGTAGCTATGGCAGGGACGTATGGCTACACCTTC
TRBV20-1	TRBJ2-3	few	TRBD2	CSADLAGADTQYF	TGCAGTGCAGACTTAGCGGGTGCGGATACGCAGTATTTT
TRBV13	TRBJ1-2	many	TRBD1	CASSRQGFNYGYTF	TGTGCCAGCAGCCGACAGGGTTTTAACTATGGCTACACCTTC
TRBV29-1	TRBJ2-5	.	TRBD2	CSVGLLAVQETQYF	TGCAGCGTTGGGTTACTAGCGGTTCAAGAGACCCAGTACTTC
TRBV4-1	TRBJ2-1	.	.	CASSQALKGRGNEQFF	TGCGCCAGCAGCCAAGCTTTAAAGGGGCGCGGCAATGAGCAGTTCTTC
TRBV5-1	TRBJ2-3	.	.	CASSLAVEISTDTQYF	TGCGCCAGCAGCTTGGCCGTAGAAATCAGCACAGATACGCAGTATTTT
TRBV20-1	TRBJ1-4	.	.	CSASTPTNKKLFF	TGCAGTGCCTCCACCCCAACTAATAAAAAACTGTTTTTT
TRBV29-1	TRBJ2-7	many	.	CSVVDTHYSYEQYF	TGCAGCGTTGTCGATACCCACTACTCCTACGAGCAGTACTTC
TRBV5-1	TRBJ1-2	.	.	CASSLTDHRYGYTF	TGCGCCAGCAGCCTGACAGACCACCGCTATGGCTACACCTTC
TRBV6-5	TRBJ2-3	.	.	CASSTTAATTDTQYF	TGTGCCAGCAGTACGACGGCGGCGACCACAGATACGCAGTATTTT
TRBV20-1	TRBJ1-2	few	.	CSASEYETVSYGYTF	TGCAGTGCTTCCGAATATGAGACAGTGTCCTATGGCTACACCTTC
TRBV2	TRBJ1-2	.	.	CASRMNFYGYTF	TGTGCCAGCAGGATGAACTTCTATGGCTACACCTTC
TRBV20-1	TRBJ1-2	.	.	CSARGQVDYGYTF	TGCAGTGCTAGAGGGCAGGTTGACTATGGCTACACCTTC
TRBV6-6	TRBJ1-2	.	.	CASSQGEGLYGYTF	TGTGCCAGCAGTCAAGGGGAGGGGCTCTATGGCTACACCTTC
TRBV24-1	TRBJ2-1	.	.	CATSEGRGEQFF	TGTGCCACCAGTGAGGGCCGAGGGGAGCAGTTCTTC
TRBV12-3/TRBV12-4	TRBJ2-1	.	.	CASSLLGEFNHEQFF	TGTGCCAGCAGTTTATTAGGGGAGTTTAACCATGAGCAGTTCTTC
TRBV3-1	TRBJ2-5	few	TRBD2	CASSQRLAEETQYF	TGTGCCAGCAGCCAACGACTAGCGGAAGAGACCCAGTACTTC
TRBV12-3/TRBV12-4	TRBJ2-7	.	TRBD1	CASSFAQGQGYEQYF	TGTGCCAGCAGTTTCGCCCAAGGACAGGGCTACGAGCAGTACTTC
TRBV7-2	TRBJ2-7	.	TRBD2	CASNPGLGHNEQYF	TGTGCCAGCAACCCGGGACTAGGCCACAATGAGCAGTACTTC
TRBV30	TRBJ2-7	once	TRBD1	CARETGVGYEQYF	TGTGCCCGGGAGACAGGGGTCGGCTACGAGCAGTACTTC
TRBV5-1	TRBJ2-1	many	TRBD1	CASSSGQGADEQFF	TGCGCCAGCAGCTCCGGACAGGGGGCCGATGAGCAGTTCTTC
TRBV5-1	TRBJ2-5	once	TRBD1	CASSLDRGLEETQYF	TGCGCCAGCAGCCTGGACAGGGGGCTTGAGGAGACCCAGTACTTC